This T cell receptor beta chain is from a study of molecular identifiers for immune sequencing clone quantification. Germline CDR1 is KGHDR and CDR2 is SFDVKD. The CDR3 covers 16 residues. V lost 4 bases and J lost 8, with 21 bases in between. TCRdb itself ran the PCR reads through MiXCR, one entry per CDR3 protein. Of under 600,000 distinct CDR3 sequences in the sample, about a fifth were seen once. This clonotype has only a few counts. The rearrangement joins TRBV24-1 to TRBJ2-3, with TRBD1 as a possible D gene (6 bases). The sequence was collected from a human donor in good health. Some libraries in this study had Jurkat cell RNA spiked in. Material: naive CD8+ T cells from blood, with Jurkat cell RNA spiked in. Subset of the sample: FACS-sorted CD8+CD4-CCR7+CD45RA+ naive T cells. The CDR3 spells CATSDRTAGVVGTQYF. The CDR3 DNA is TGTGCCACCAGTGACCGGACAGCCGGGGTGGTCGGTACGCAGTATTTT.